Listed below are T cell receptor beta chains from one sample, sequenced in a study of CD8+CD57+ T cells in acquired aplastic anemia. TCRdb re-analysed the reads in MiXCR, keeping a single row per CDR3 protein. Found here are hundreds of thousands of distinct CDR3 sequences, 60% to 80% of them singletons; the top ten hold 4%. Sequenced material: sorted CD4+, CD8+, or CD8+CD57+ T cells (not recorded which) from PBMCs. The source is a human donor in good health, serving as a control. CDR3s include the opening cysteine and the closing phenylalanine or tryptophan. D genes are given only for firm matches. Where a row states a size, it is once, few, many or the class of an expanded clone; other rows omit it.

d_call: .; clone_size: once; j_call: TRBJ2-1; v_call: TRBV4-1; cdr3_nt: TGCACCAGCAGCCTAGATCAGGCGGCAGGGGACAATGAGCAGTTCTTC; cdr3_aa: CTSSLDQAAGDNEQFF
d_call: .; clone_size: .; j_call: TRBJ1-5; v_call: TRBV10-3; cdr3_nt: TGTGCCAGCAGTGCCGGTGGGGCCAGGCAGCCCCAGCATTTT; cdr3_aa: CASSAGGARQPQHF
d_call: .; clone_size: .; j_call: TRBJ2-7; v_call: TRBV11-1; cdr3_nt: TGTGCCAGCAGTGAATTCCGCGGTGAGTCCTCCTACGAGCAGTACTTC; cdr3_aa: CASSEFRGESSYEQYF
d_call: .; clone_size: few; j_call: TRBJ2-7; v_call: TRBV29-1; cdr3_nt: TGCAGCGCCAGTGGGCAGGCTGGCTACGAGCAGTACTTC; cdr3_aa: CSASGQAGYEQYF
d_call: TRBD1; clone_size: many; j_call: TRBJ1-2; v_call: TRBV10-2; cdr3_nt: TGCGCCAGCAGTTCCAAACCGGGACAGGGTTATGATGGCTACACCTTC; cdr3_aa: CASSSKPGQGYDGYTF
d_call: TRBD2; clone_size: .; j_call: TRBJ2-5; v_call: TRBV9; cdr3_nt: TGTGCCAGCAGCGCCCCGCGGGGGATCCAAGAGACCCAGTACTTC; cdr3_aa: CASSAPRGIQETQYF
d_call: .; clone_size: .; j_call: TRBJ2-7; v_call: TRBV7-6; cdr3_nt: TGTGCCAGCAGCTTAGGTTCGGGGGGCCTGGAGGACAATTACTTC; cdr3_aa: CASSLGSGGLEDNYF
d_call: .; clone_size: .; j_call: TRBJ2-5; v_call: TRBV11-2; cdr3_nt: TGCGCCAGCAGCCACGGGCGAGATGAGACCCAGTACTTC; cdr3_aa: CASSHGRDETQYF
d_call: .; clone_size: .; j_call: TRBJ2-7; v_call: TRBV7-3; cdr3_nt: TGTGCCAGTAGCGTAACGGGCTGGGAGATCGGGGAGTTGTTC; cdr3_aa: CASSVTGWEIGELF
d_call: .; clone_size: many; j_call: TRBJ1-5; v_call: TRBV6-2/TRBV6-3; cdr3_nt: TGTGCCAGCAGTTACTCGAGGCAGGGCAATCAGCCCCAGCATTTT; cdr3_aa: CASSYSRQGNQPQHF
d_call: TRBD1; clone_size: .; j_call: TRBJ1-1; v_call: TRBV7-2; cdr3_nt: TGTGCCAGCAGCTTGGAACAACAGGGGACTGAAGCTTTCTTT; cdr3_aa: CASSLEQQGTEAFF
d_call: .; clone_size: many; j_call: TRBJ1-2; v_call: TRBV4-3; cdr3_nt: TGCGCCAGCAGCCAAGATTATACTAACTATGGCTACACCTTC; cdr3_aa: CASSQDYTNYGYTF
d_call: .; clone_size: .; j_call: TRBJ1-6; v_call: TRBV5-8; cdr3_nt: TGTGCCAGCAGCTTGGTCCAGGGCGGCTCACCCCTCCACTTT; cdr3_aa: CASSLVQGGSPLHF
d_call: .; clone_size: many; j_call: TRBJ2-1; v_call: TRBV7-7; cdr3_nt: TGTACCAGCAGCTTAGCACTGGGGTCCCTCTACAATGAGCAGTTCTTC; cdr3_aa: CTSSLALGSLYNEQFF
d_call: .; clone_size: .; j_call: TRBJ2-1; v_call: TRBV19; cdr3_nt: TGTGCCAGCAGCCCGGTGGGCGGAGGGAGAAATGAGCAGTTCTTC; cdr3_aa: CASSPVGGGRNEQFF
d_call: .; clone_size: .; j_call: TRBJ1-6; v_call: TRBV19; cdr3_nt: TGTGCCAGTAGTATCGGCCACAATTCACCCCACTACTTT; cdr3_aa: CASSIGHNSPHYF
d_call: .; clone_size: .; j_call: TRBJ1-6; v_call: TRBV7-3; cdr3_nt: TGTGCCAGCAGGCCCGAGCGGGGTTCTTATCACCTGCTCTTT; cdr3_aa: CASRPERGSYHLLF
d_call: .; clone_size: many; j_call: TRBJ2-3; v_call: TRBV19; cdr3_nt: TGTGCCAGTAGCCAAGGGCCCACAGATACGCAGTATTTT; cdr3_aa: CASSQGPTDTQYF
d_call: .; clone_size: few; j_call: TRBJ2-5; v_call: TRBV12-3/TRBV12-4; cdr3_nt: TGTGCCAGCAGATCCGGGGCGTACCAAGAGACCCAGTACTTC; cdr3_aa: CASRSGAYQETQYF
d_call: .; clone_size: .; j_call: TRBJ1-5; v_call: TRBV10-3; cdr3_nt: TGTGCCATCAGGGCAGGGGATCAGCCCCCGGATTTT; cdr3_aa: CAIRAGDQPPDF
d_call: TRBD2; clone_size: .; j_call: TRBJ2-7; v_call: TRBV7-7; cdr3_nt: TGTGCCAGCAGCTTAGGGGCGGGACTAGCGGTCGAGCAGTACTTC; cdr3_aa: CASSLGAGLAVEQYF
d_call: .; clone_size: .; j_call: TRBJ1-5; v_call: TRBV29-1; cdr3_nt: TGCAGCGCTGCGGTGCCCAGGGGTCAGCCCCAGCATTTT; cdr3_aa: CSAAVPRGQPQHF
d_call: .; clone_size: many; j_call: TRBJ1-4; v_call: TRBV5-8; cdr3_nt: TGTGCCAGCAGCACGGACAAGGGTAATGAAAAACTGTTTTTT; cdr3_aa: CASSTDKGNEKLFF
d_call: .; clone_size: once; j_call: TRBJ2-7; v_call: TRBV7-2; cdr3_nt: TGTGCCAGCAGCTTCAGTGGGGACTCTCGCGGCTCAGAGCAGTACTTC; cdr3_aa: CASSFSGDSRGSEQYF
d_call: TRBD2; clone_size: once; j_call: TRBJ2-1; v_call: TRBV7-8; cdr3_nt: TGCGCCAGCAGCTTCCTTAGCGGGGGTCGCAATGCGCAGTTCTTC; cdr3_aa: CASSFLSGGRNAQFF
d_call: .; clone_size: .; j_call: TRBJ2-3; v_call: TRBV10-2; cdr3_nt: TGCGCCAGCAGTGGGGCGGGATGGGGCAATCAGCCCCAGTATTTT; cdr3_aa: CASSGAGWGNQPQYF
d_call: .; clone_size: .; j_call: TRBJ1-1; v_call: TRBV10-3; cdr3_nt: TGTGCCATCAGTCCCTCCCCGGGAATGAACGCTGAAGCTTTCTTT; cdr3_aa: CAISPSPGMNAEAFF
d_call: TRBD1; clone_size: few; j_call: TRBJ2-3; v_call: TRBV29-1; cdr3_nt: TGCAGCGGTGGACAGGGGACAGATACGCAGTATTTT; cdr3_aa: CSGGQGTDTQYF